The 21 T cell receptor beta chains presented below share a single source sample, sequenced in a study of blood T cell repertoires in COVID-19. Sequencing was performed with immunoSEQ multiplex PCR; in TCRdb, only in-frame clones are kept and a portion is missing. In the table there are about 150,000 clones, over 90% of which are singletons. The sample was peripheral blood. The receptor set was obtained from a man aged 50-60 years with acute or convalescent COVID-19.

The chain links TRBV3-1 (or the pseudogene TRBV3-2) to TRBJ2-3, with no clear D. From germline, CDR1 is LGHDT and CDR2 YNNKEL (reference sequence). Trimming stripped 4 bases from V and 6 bases from J, with 8 bases between. The CDR3 is 12 residues long. For the CDR3, the DNA is TGTGCCAGCAGCCCGCTCAGGGATACGCAGTATTTT. Translating gives CASSPLRDTQYF.

This clone appeared once. Here the CDR3 DNA reads TGTGCCAGCAGTGAATTCGGGGTCCGGGGGCCCCAGCATTTT. Translating gives CASSEFGVRGPQHF. This chain links TRBV6-1 with TRBJ1-5, with unresolved D. CDR1 and CDR2 (germline): MNHNS, SASEGT. CDR3 length: 14 residues. V was cut by 2 bases and J by 9 bases, with 14 bases left in between.

The V call is TRBV5-1, the J call TRBJ2-2; D possibly corresponds to TRBD1 (5 bases). In germline, CDR1 is SGHRS, CDR2 YFSETQ. Between the trimmed V and J ends, which lost 1 base and 6 bases, there was a span of 19 bases. The CDR3 is 17 residues long. The CDR3 loop reads CASSLPGPNQHSGELFF. The CDR3, as DNA: TGCGCCAGCAGCTTGCCAGGGCCCAACCAACACTCCGGGGAGCTGTTTTTT.

This chain uses TRBV6-1 with TRBJ1-1, with 8 bases identical to TRBD1. This CDR3 region has 15 residues. After removal of 3 bases from V and 4 bases from J, the junction contained 7 bases not matched to a gene. Germline V CDR1 and CDR2: MNHNS, SASEGT. CDR3 protein: CASSDRSGGFTEAFF. CDR3 in DNA: TGTGCCAGCAGTGACCGCTCAGGGGGCTTCACTGAAGCTTTCTTT.

This clone appeared a few times. This sequence joins TRBV27 and TRBJ1-6; TRBD1 agrees at 7 bases. The CDR3 has 16 residues. The germline gives CDR1 MNHEY, CDR2 SMNVEV (reference sequence). V dropped 6 bases and J dropped 3; count of bases not matched to a gene: 8. The CDR3 loop reads CASRIGQAGYNSPLHF. Written as DNA, the CDR3 is TGTGCCAGCAGGATCGGACAGGCAGGCTATAATTCACCCCTCCACTTT.

The chain carries TRBV7-2 and TRBJ2-5; 8 positions match TRBD2. CDR3 length: 15 amino acids. Looked up from germline, CDR1 is SGHTA and CDR2 is FQGNSA. Trimming cost V 4 bases and J 1 base; bases outside gene matches: 5. CDR3 in DNA: TGTGCCAGCAGCTCATCCGGGACTAGCCAAGAGACCCAGTACTTC. It encodes CASSSSGTSQETQYF.

The CDR3 DNA is TGTGCCATCAATTCCTCTCCCAACACCGGGGAGCTGTTTTTT. This encodes CAINSSPNTGELFF. The V and J genes are TRBV10-3 and TRBJ2-2; no clear D gene. The V and J ends lost 7 bases and 2 bases respectively, with 11 bases between them. There are 14 residues in the CDR3. Germline CDR1 reads ENHRY; CDR2 reads SYGVKD.

In nucleotides, the CDR3 is TGTGCCAGCAGCCAAGATCCGACAGGATTCAATCAGCCCCAGCATTTT. Protein: CASSQDPTGFNQPQHF. V usage is TRBV3-1 (or the pseudogene TRBV3-2) and J usage is TRBJ1-5; D might be TRBD1 (6 bases). V was pared by 0 bases and J by 3 bases, with 12 bases between. CDR1 is LGHDT and CDR2 is YNNKEL in the germline V gene (reference sequence). CDR3 size: 16 residues.

This sequence joins TRBV11-1 and TRBJ2-7, with D perhaps TRBD2 (6 bases). The CDR3 is 15 amino acids. V was trimmed by 1 base and J by 4 bases, leaving 14 bases between them. CDR1 is SGHAT and CDR2 is FQDESV in the germline V gene (reference sequence). CDR3 nucleotide sequence: TGTGCCAGCAGCTTAGGGGGAGGCGTGGTATACGAGCAGTACTTC. This translates into CASSLGGGVVYEQYF.

This clone was counted a single time. The genes are TRBV7-9 and TRBJ1-2, with no clear D. This CDR3 region has 11 residues. Germline V CDR1 and CDR2: SEHNR, FQNEAQ (reference sequence). The V end was cut by 5 bases, the J end by 5 bases, with 6 bases between. As DNA, the CDR3 is TGTGCCAGCAGCGAGGAATATGGCTACACCTTC. Its translation: CASSEEYGYTF.

The rearrangement links TRBV5-6 to TRBJ2-5, with 8 positions matching TRBD1. The CDR3 runs 15 residues. V lost 4 bases to trimming and J lost 5 bases; unmatched junction nucleotides: 10. CDR1 and CDR2 (germline): SGHDT, YYEEEE. CDR3 protein: CASSPRDRYIETQYF. The DNA for the CDR3 is TGTGCCAGCAGCCCCCGGGACAGGTATATTGAGACCCAGTACTTC.

The chain recombines TRBV18 with TRBJ2-7; TRBD2 matches at 13 bases. Germline CDR1 is KGHSH and CDR2 is LQKENI. CDR3 length: 16 residues. Losses at the gene ends were 5 bases for V and 0 bases for J; bases not matched to a gene: 4. This CDR3 reads CASSGGLAGTSYEQYF. The CDR3 DNA is TGTGCCAGCTCAGGGGGACTAGCGGGGACCTCCTACGAGCAGTACTTC.

The rearrangement uses TRBV12-3 or TRBV12-4 and TRBJ2-5, with unresolved D. This CDR3 comprises 12 residues. Trimming removed 5 bases at V and 2 bases at J, with 6 bases between. The CDR3 loop is CASSLAQETQYF. In nucleotides, the CDR3 is TGTGCCAGCAGTCTGGCTCAAGAGACCCAGTACTTC.

The V call is TRBV12-5, the J call TRBJ2-1; possible D gene TRBD2, 6 bases. The germline CDR1 and CDR2 sequences are LGHNT and FRNRAP. V lost 4 bases to trimming and J lost 9 bases, with 13 bases between them. There are 13 residues in the CDR3. Written as DNA, the CDR3 is TGTGCTAGTGGTTCCACGCAGGGAGGTGAGCAGTTCTTC. It codes for CASGSTQGGEQFF.

The chain is built from TRBV4-3 and TRBJ2-3; 7 bases are shared with TRBD2. The CDR3 totals 17 residues. Per germline, CDR1 LGHNA and CDR2 YSLEER. Trimming took 0 bases from V and 2 from J; bases not matched to a gene: 8. In DNA form, the CDR3 reads TGCGCCAGCAGCCAAGATCGCGCCGGGGGGACCACAGATACGCAGTATTTT. Translated: CASSQDRAGGTTDTQYF.

This rearrangement joins TRBV28 to TRBJ1-5; D gene ambiguous. The CDR3 extends over 16 amino acids. In germline, CDR1 is MDHEN, CDR2 SYDVKM. The V end was cut by 3 bases, the J end by 5 bases, with 17 bases between. The CDR3 DNA sequence: TGTGCCAGCAGTTTCCTCCAGACCGTGGGCTATCAGCCCCAGCATTTT. This encodes CASSFLQTVGYQPQHF.

The CDR3 sequence: CASSDGGLGNSPLHF. For the CDR3, the DNA is TGTGCCAGCAGTGATGGAGGGTTGGGTAATTCACCCCTCCACTTT. This chain uses TRBV6-1 with TRBJ1-6, with D uncertain. Per germline, CDR1 MNHNS and CDR2 SASEGT. V lost 3 bases to trimming and J lost 6 bases, with 12 bases between them. The CDR3 runs 15 residues.

As DNA, the CDR3 is TGTGCCACCAGCAGAGATGGACAGTCGGCGAATTCACCCCTCCACTTT. Translated, it gives CATSRDGQSANSPLHF. This chain uses TRBV15 with TRBJ1-6, with D tentatively TRBD1 (6 bases). The ends were cut back, 0 bases at V and 7 bases at J, with 13 bases in the middle. CDR1 is LNHNV, CDR2 YYDKDF, per germline (reference sequence). This CDR3 has 16 residues.

The rearrangement links TRBV5-1 to TRBJ2-1; 8 bases are shared with TRBD1. The length of the CDR3 is 15 residues. Germline values: CDR1 SGHRS, CDR2 YFSETQ. The junction had 9 bases not matched to a gene; V was cut back by 4 bases and J by 6 bases. CDR3 region: CASSPTDREGNEQFF. The CDR3 DNA reads as TGCGCCAGCAGCCCTACGGACAGGGAAGGCAATGAGCAGTTCTTC.

The chain carries TRBV27 and TRBJ2-7, with 15 bases matching TRBD2. V gave up 5 bases and J gave up 7 bases; unmatched junction bases: 9. This CDR3 has 16 residues. CDR1 is MNHEY and CDR2 is SMNVEV in the germline V gene (reference sequence). The CDR3 loop reads CASSGGGLAGGSEQYF. The DNA of the CDR3 is TGTGCCAGCAGTGGCGGGGGACTAGCGGGAGGATCGGAGCAGTACTTC.

The CDR3 protein is CASRRASWDQPQHF. The DNA of the CDR3 is TGTGCCAGCAGGAGGGCGTCTTGGGATCAGCCCCAGCATTTT. This chain joins TRBV27 and TRBJ1-5; D is unresolved. Germline V CDR1 and CDR2: MNHEY, SMNVEV (reference sequence). The CDR3 loop spans 14 amino acids. V dropped 6 bases and J dropped 5 bases, with 14 bases sitting between them.